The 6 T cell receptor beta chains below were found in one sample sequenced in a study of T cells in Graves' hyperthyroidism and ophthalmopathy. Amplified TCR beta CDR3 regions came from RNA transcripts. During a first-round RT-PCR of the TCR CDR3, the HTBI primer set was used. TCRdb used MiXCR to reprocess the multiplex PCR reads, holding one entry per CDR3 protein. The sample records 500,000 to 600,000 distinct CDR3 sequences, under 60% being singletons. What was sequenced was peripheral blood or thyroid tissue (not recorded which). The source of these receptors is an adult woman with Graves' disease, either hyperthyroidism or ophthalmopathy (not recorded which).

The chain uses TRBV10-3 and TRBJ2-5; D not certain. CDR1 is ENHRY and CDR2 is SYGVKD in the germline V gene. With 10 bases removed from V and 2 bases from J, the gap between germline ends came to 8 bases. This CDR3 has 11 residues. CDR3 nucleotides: TGTGCCACAGGCGCACAAGAGACCCAGTACTTC. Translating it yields CATGAQETQYF.

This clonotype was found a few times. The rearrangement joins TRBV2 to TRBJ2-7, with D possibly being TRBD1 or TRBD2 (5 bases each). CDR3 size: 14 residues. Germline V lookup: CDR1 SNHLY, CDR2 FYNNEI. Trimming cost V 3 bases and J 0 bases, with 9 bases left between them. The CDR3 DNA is TGTGCCAGCAGTGACCAGGGAGCCTCCTACGAGCAGTACTTC. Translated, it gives CASSDQGASYEQYF.

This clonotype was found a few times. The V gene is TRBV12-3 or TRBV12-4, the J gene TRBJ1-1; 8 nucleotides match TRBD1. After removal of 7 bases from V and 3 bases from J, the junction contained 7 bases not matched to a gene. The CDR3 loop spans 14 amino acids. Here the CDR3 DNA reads TGTGCCAGCACCCGTGGACAGGGCTACACTGAAGCTTTCTTT. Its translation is CASTRGQGYTEAFF.

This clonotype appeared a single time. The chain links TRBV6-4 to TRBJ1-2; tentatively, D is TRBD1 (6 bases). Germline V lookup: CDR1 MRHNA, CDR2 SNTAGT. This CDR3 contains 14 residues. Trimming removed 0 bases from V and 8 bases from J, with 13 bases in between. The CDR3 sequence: CASSDSTGGLGYTF. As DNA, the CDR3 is TGTGCCAGCAGTGACTCGACGGGGGGGCTGGGCTACACCTTC.

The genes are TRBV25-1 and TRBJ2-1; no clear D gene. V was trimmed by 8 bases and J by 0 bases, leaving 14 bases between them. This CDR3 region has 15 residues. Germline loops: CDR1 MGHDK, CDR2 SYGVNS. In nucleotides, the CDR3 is TGTGCCAGCCAGTTTGCAACGAGCTCCTACAATGAGCAGTTCTTC. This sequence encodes CASQFATSSYNEQFF.

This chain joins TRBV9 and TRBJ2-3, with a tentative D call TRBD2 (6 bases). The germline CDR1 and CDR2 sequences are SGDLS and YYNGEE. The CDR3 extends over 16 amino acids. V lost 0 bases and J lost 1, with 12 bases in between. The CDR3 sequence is CASSVAGASGTDTQYF. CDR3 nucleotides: TGTGCCAGCAGCGTAGCTGGGGCTAGCGGCACAGATACGCAGTATTTT.